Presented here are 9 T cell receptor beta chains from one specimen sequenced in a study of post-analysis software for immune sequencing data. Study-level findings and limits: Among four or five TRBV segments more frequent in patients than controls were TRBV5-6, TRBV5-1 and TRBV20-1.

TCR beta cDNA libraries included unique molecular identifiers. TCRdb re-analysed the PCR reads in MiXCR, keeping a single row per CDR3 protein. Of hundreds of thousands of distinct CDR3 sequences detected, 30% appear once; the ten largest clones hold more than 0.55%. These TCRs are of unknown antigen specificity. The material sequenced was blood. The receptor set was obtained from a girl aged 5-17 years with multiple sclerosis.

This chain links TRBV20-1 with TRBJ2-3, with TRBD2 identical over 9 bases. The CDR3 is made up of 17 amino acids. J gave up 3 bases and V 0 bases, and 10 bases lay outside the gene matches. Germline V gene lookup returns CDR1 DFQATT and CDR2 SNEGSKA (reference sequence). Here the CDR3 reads CSARDHGGRAGTDTQYF. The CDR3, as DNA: TGCAGTGCTAGAGATCATGGCGGGAGGGCCGGGACAGATACGCAGTATTTT.

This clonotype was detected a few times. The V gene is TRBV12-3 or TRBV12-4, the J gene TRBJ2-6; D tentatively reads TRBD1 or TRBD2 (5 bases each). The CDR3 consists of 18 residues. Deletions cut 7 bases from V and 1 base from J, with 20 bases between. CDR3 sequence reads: CASTSGRGGGSGANVLTF. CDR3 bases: TGTGCCAGCACCTCGGGACGAGGTGGAGGTTCTGGGGCCAACGTCCTGACTTTC.

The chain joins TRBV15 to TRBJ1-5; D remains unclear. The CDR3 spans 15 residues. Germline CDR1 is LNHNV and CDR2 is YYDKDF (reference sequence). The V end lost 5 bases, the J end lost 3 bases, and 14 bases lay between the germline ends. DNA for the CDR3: TGTGCCACCAGCGGACGGACCCGTCCCAATCAGCCCCAGCATTTT. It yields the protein CATSGRTRPNQPQHF.

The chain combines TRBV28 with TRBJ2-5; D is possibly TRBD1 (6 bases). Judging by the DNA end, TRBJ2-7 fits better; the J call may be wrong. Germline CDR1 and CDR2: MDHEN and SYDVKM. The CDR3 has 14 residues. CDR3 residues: CASSLLSGQYEQYF. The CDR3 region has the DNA TGTGCCAGCAGTCTACTCAGCGGACAGTACGAGCAGTACTTC.

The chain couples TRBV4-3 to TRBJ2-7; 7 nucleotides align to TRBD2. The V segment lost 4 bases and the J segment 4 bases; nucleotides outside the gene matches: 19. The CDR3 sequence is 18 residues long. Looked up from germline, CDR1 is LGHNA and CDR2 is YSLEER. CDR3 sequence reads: CASSPRLAPDKVTYEQYF. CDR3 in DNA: TGCGCCAGCAGCCCACGACTAGCACCCGACAAGGTAACATACGAGCAGTACTTC.

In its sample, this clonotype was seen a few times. CDR3 sequence: CASSLAPASAQQETQYF. The CDR3 region has the DNA TGTGCCAGCAGCTTAGCCCCGGCCAGCGCCCAACAAGAGACCCAGTACTTC. V is TRBV11-2 and J is TRBJ2-4; D is ambiguous. Judging by the DNA end, TRBJ2-5 fits better; the J call may be wrong. This CDR3 spans 17 amino acids. Germline loops: CDR1 SGHAT, CDR2 FQNNGV.

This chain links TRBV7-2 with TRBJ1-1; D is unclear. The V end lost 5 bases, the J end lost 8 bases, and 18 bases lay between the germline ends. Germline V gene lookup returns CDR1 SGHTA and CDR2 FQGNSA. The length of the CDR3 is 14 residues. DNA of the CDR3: TGTGCCAGCAGCCCCGGTTGGGGTACTCAGGAAGCTTTCTTT. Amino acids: CASSPGWGTQEAFF.

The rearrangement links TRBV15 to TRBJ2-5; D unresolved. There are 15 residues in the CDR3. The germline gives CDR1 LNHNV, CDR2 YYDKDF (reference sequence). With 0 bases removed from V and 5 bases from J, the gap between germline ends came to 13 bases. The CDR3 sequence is CATSRDPRSGETQYF. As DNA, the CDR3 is TGTGCCACCAGCAGAGATCCGCGGTCGGGTGAGACCCAGTACTTC.

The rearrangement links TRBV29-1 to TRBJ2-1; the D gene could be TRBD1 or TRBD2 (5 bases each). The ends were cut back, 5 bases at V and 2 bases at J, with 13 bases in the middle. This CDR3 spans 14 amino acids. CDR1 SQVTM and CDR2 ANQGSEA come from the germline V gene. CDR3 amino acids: CSVPPGATYNEQFF. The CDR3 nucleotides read TGCAGCGTTCCCCCCGGGGCAACCTACAATGAGCAGTTCTTC.